The rows below give T cell receptor beta chains drawn from one sample of a study of breast tumors, draining lymph nodes, adjacent tissues. TCRdb fed the multiplex PCR reads into MiXCR, producing one record per CDR3 protein. The sample includes around 150,000 distinct CDR3 sequences, 32% of them seen just once. Sequences were obtained from axillary lymph node tissue. These receptor sequences come from a female donor with breast cancer. Some clones in this sample may be carry-over from other donors' samples. Both conserved end residues are part of each CDR3. The order of the fields is V gene, J gene, clone size, D gene, CDR3 protein, CDR3 DNA. A D gene is named only where the DNA matches it firmly. Clone size, where shown, is once, few, many, or a class for clones that have expanded.

V gene: TRBV7-2; J gene: TRBJ2-5; clone size: -; D gene: TRBD1; CDR3 protein: CASSHRTGAGETQYF; CDR3 DNA: TGTGCCAGCAGCCACCGGACAGGGGCTGGGGAGACCCAGTACTTC
V gene: TRBV30; J gene: TRBJ2-1; clone size: many; D gene: -; CDR3 protein: CAWTPGPKGGYEQFF; CDR3 DNA: TGTGCCTGGACCCCGGGACCGAAGGGTGGCTATGAGCAGTTCTTC
V gene: TRBV6-5; J gene: TRBJ2-3; clone size: many; D gene: -; CDR3 protein: CASSYGGGPDTQYF; CDR3 DNA: TGTGCCAGCAGTTACGGGGGGGGCCCAGATACGCAGTATTTT
V gene: TRBV5-1; J gene: TRBJ2-2; clone size: many; D gene: -; CDR3 protein: CASSLVPGDTGELFF; CDR3 DNA: TGCGCCAGCAGCTTGGTACCAGGGGACACCGGGGAGCTGTTTTTT
V gene: TRBV10-3; J gene: TRBJ1-4; clone size: many; D gene: -; CDR3 protein: CAISDATADGEKLFF; CDR3 DNA: TGTGCCATCAGTGATGCGACAGCAGACGGTGAAAAACTGTTTTTT
V gene: TRBV7-3; J gene: TRBJ2-3; clone size: -; D gene: -; CDR3 protein: CASSLGTSTIGTDTQYF; CDR3 DNA: TGTGCCAGCAGCTTAGGGACCTCTACTATCGGTACAGATACGCAGTATTTT
V gene: TRBV15; J gene: TRBJ2-2; clone size: many; D gene: -; CDR3 protein: CATSRGGQITGELFF; CDR3 DNA: TGTGCCACCAGCAGAGGTGGACAGATAACCGGGGAGCTGTTTTTT
V gene: TRBV15; J gene: TRBJ1-2; clone size: -; D gene: -; CDR3 protein: CATSSRRVGSYGHAF; CDR3 DNA: TGTGCCACCAGCTCCAGGAGGGTCGGCAGCTATGGCCACGCCTTC
V gene: TRBV10-2; J gene: TRBJ2-3; clone size: many; D gene: -; CDR3 protein: CASRKQVTDTQYF; CDR3 DNA: TGCGCCAGCAGGAAACAAGTCACAGATACGCAGTATTTT
V gene: TRBV2; J gene: TRBJ2-1; clone size: many; D gene: TRBD2; CDR3 protein: CASSEASGGINEQFF; CDR3 DNA: TGTGCCAGCAGTGAAGCAAGCGGGGGGATCAATGAGCAGTTCTTC
V gene: TRBV6-1; J gene: TRBJ1-4; clone size: many; D gene: TRBD1; CDR3 protein: CASSSRTGAREKLFF; CDR3 DNA: TGTGCCAGCAGTAGTCGGACAGGAGCAAGGGAAAAACTGTTTTTT
V gene: TRBV15; J gene: TRBJ1-3; clone size: -; D gene: -; CDR3 protein: CATSSTPGSGSTIYF; CDR3 DNA: TGCGCCACCAGCAGTACACCCGGGTCTGGAAGCACCATATATTTT
V gene: TRBV20-1; J gene: TRBJ2-5; clone size: -; D gene: TRBD1; CDR3 protein: CSASQTGLGARDQETQYF; CDR3 DNA: TGCAGTGCTTCGCAGACAGGGCTCGGGGCCCGTGACCAAGAGACCCAGTACTTC
V gene: TRBV10-3; J gene: TRBJ2-3; clone size: many; D gene: TRBD2; CDR3 protein: CATRGGVADTQYF; CDR3 DNA: TGTGCCACCCGGGGGGGGGTGGCGGATACGCAGTATTTT
V gene: TRBV6-6; J gene: TRBJ1-3; clone size: many; D gene: -; CDR3 protein: CASDNRIGTVGNTIYF; CDR3 DNA: TGTGCCAGCGATAACCGGATCGGGACTGTAGGAAACACCATATATTTT
V gene: TRBV30; J gene: TRBJ2-7; clone size: many; D gene: -; CDR3 protein: CAGGRDYEQYF; CDR3 DNA: TGTGCCGGGGGCAGGGACTACGAGCAGTACTTC
V gene: TRBV7-2; J gene: TRBJ1-2; clone size: many; D gene: -; CDR3 protein: CASRGSGGADGYTF; CDR3 DNA: TGTGCCAGCAGGGGGAGCGGGGGCGCGGATGGCTACACCTTC
V gene: TRBV4-1; J gene: TRBJ2-7; clone size: many; D gene: TRBD1; CDR3 protein: CASSQGWDSTYEQYF; CDR3 DNA: TGCGCCAGCAGCCAAGGATGGGACAGTACCTACGAGCAGTACTTC
V gene: TRBV9; J gene: TRBJ2-3; clone size: many; D gene: -; CDR3 protein: CASSSSGARDTQYF; CDR3 DNA: TGTGCCAGCAGCTCTAGTGGGGCGCGTGATACGCAGTATTTT
V gene: TRBV7-4; J gene: TRBJ2-2; clone size: few; D gene: TRBD1; CDR3 protein: CASSLIWEAGTGDPPGELFF; CDR3 DNA: TGTGCCAGCAGCTTAATCTGGGAGGCCGGGACAGGTGACCCACCCGGGGAGCTGTTTTTT
V gene: TRBV6-1; J gene: TRBJ1-5; clone size: many; D gene: -; CDR3 protein: CASSEPRQVPMEPQHF; CDR3 DNA: TGTGCCAGCAGTGAGCCGCGACAGGTCCCCATGGAGCCCCAGCATTTT
V gene: TRBV25-1; J gene: TRBJ2-5; clone size: many; D gene: -; CDR3 protein: CASIPRTSETQYF; CDR3 DNA: TGTGCCAGCATACCTAGGACCAGCGAGACCCAGTACTTC
V gene: TRBV6-2/TRBV6-3; J gene: TRBJ2-1; clone size: few; D gene: TRBD1; CDR3 protein: CASSPSGQGYNEQFF; CDR3 DNA: TGTGCCAGCAGTCCCTCGGGACAGGGCTACAATGAGCAGTTCTTC
V gene: TRBV20-1; J gene: TRBJ1-6; clone size: many; D gene: -; CDR3 protein: CSATGGSSYNSPLHF; CDR3 DNA: TGCAGTGCTACCGGGGGGAGCTCCTATAATTCACCCCTCCACTTT
V gene: TRBV5-6; J gene: TRBJ1-6; clone size: many; D gene: -; CDR3 protein: CASSLAWRARGSPLHF; CDR3 DNA: TGTGCCAGCAGCTTGGCCTGGCGGGCAAGGGGATCACCCCTCCACTTT